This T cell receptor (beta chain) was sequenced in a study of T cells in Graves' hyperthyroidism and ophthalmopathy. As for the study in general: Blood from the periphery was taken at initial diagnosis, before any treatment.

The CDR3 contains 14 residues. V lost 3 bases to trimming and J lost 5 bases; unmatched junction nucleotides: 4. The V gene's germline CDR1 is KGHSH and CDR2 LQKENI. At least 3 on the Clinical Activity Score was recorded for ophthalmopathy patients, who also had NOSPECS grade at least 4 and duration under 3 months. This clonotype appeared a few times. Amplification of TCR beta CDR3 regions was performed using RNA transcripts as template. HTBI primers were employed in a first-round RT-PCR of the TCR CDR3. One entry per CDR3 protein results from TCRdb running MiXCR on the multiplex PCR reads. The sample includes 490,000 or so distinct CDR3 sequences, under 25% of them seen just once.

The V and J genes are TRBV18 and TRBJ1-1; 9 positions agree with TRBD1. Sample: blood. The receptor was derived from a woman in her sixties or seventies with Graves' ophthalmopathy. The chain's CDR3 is CASSPTGGETEAFF. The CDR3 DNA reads TGTGCCAGCTCACCGACAGGGGGTGAGACTGAAGCTTTCTTT.